The T cell receptor beta chain described here comes from a study of T cell responses to AZD1222 COVID-19 vaccine. Study results and caveats: Breadth and depth of Spike-specific TCRs rose after two AZD1222 doses. Mapped onto spike, vaccine-associated CD4 TCRs spanned it and were dominant at 160-218 and 743-854. Clonal diversity was possibly underestimated, and the donors were mostly white British, with more females.

The CDR3 is 15 amino acids. Trimming pared 0 bases from V and 6 bases from J, leaving 12 bases between. Germline CDR1 and CDR2: SGHTA and FQGNSA. Only in-frame clones appear in the TCRdb table, and some are missing; sequencing was by immunoSEQ multiplex PCR. The sample has 150,000 to 200,000 clones; around 87% are singletons. A remark on this clone: Its matching antigen is unknown.

The source was peripheral blood, collected on day 0 of MenACWY control vaccination. The sequence came from an adult in good health. The chain carries TRBV7-2 and TRBJ2-1; D is ambiguous. CDR3 protein: CASSLAQPRPNEQFF. As DNA, the CDR3 is TGTGCCAGCAGCTTAGCCCAGCCTCGCCCCAATGAGCAGTTCTTC.